This paragraph reports one TCR beta chain. What it binds is not known. The source of the sample is a study of T cell responses to AZD1222 COVID-19 vaccine. Whole-study findings and limits: Two doses of AZD1222 preceded a rise in Spike-specific TCR breadth and depth.

Assay: immunoSEQ multiplex PCR; the TCRdb copy retains only in-frame clones and omits some. The sample lists 150,000 to 160,000 clones, over 75% occurring once. Germline loops: CDR1 KGHDR, CDR2 SFDVKD. This CDR3 has 16 residues. V was trimmed by 3 bases and J by 0 bases, leaving 14 bases between them. The receptor was derived from an adult in good health. The specimen was peripheral blood, collected on day 0 of AZD1222 vaccination. This chain connects TRBV24-1 to TRBJ2-7; D is possibly TRBD1 (6 bases). CDR3 protein: CATSDARQENSYEQYF. Here the CDR3 DNA reads TGTGCCACCAGTGATGCCCGACAGGAGAACTCCTACGAGCAGTACTTC.